The present entry profiles one T cell receptor beta chain with its context. What it binds is not known. TCRdb called the reads again in MiXCR, with one record for every CDR3 protein. The sample lists 150,000 to 200,000 distinct CDR3 sequences, approximately 19% occurring once. This CDR3 region has 15 residues. Germline values: CDR1 LGHDT, CDR2 YNNKEL (reference sequence). Trimming cost V 3 bases and J 3 bases, with 12 bases left between them. The source of the sample is a study of T cell repertoires in cytomegalovirus infection. Across the study: Public TCR beta signatures provided an indication of both CMV infection and a matching HLA type. Findings and limits, study-wide: Dominating the ex vivo response were HLA-C-restricted CMV-specific TCR beta clonotypes. Using cumulative public TCR beta family frequency, the authors identified those who carried CMV together with the relevant HLA.

V usage is TRBV3-1 and J usage is TRBJ1-5; tentative D call: TRBD1 (5 bases). The TCR comes from a human donor in good health (CMV status not recorded). Some clones in this sample may be carry-over from other donors' samples. Material for sequencing was PBMCs. The DNA for the CDR3 is TGTGCCAGCAGCCAGGCAGGGAACCTCAATCAGCCCCAGCATTTT. This encodes CASSQAGNLNQPQHF.